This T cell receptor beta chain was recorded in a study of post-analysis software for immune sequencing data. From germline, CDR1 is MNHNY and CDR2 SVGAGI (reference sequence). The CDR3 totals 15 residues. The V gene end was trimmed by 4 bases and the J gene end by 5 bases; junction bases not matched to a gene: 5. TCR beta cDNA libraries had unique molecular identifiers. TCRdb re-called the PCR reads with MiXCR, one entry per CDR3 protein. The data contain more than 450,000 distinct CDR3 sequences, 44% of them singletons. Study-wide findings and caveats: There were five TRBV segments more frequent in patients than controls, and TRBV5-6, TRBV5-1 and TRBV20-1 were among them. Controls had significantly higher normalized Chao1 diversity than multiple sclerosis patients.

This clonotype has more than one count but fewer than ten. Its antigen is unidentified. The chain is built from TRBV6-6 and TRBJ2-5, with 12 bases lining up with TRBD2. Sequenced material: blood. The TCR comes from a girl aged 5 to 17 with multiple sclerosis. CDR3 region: CASSFRLAGEETQYF. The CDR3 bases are TGTGCCAGCAGTTTTCGACTAGCGGGAGAGGAGACCCAGTACTTC.